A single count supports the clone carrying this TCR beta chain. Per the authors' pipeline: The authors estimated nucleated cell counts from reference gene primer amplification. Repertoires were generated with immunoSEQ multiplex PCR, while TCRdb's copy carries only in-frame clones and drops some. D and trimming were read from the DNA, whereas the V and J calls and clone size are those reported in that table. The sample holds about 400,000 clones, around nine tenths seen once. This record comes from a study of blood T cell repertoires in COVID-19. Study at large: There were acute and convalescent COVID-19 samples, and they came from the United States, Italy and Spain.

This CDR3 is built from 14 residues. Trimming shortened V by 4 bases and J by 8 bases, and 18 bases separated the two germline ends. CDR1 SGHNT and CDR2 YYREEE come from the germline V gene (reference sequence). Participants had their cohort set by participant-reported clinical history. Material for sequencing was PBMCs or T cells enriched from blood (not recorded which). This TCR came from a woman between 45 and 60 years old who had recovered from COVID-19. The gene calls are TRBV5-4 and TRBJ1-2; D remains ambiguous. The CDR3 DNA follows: TGTGCCAGCAGCGAGGGCCGAATGGATAAGGGCTACACCTTC. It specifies CASSEGRMDKGYTF.